This is a list of T cell receptor beta chains from one sample in a study of T cells expressing NK-cell markers. TCRdb derives one entry per CDR3 protein from the 5' RACE reads, leaving out DNA. The sample has around 550,000 distinct CDR3 sequences. The sample comprised blood T cells: a sorted CD56 or NKG2C T cell subset, CD4+ or CD8+ T cells, or bulk PBMC T cells (not recorded which). All receptors derive from a man aged 18 to 30 in good health. The CDR3 runs from the conserved cysteine through the conserved F or W.

v_gene	j_gene	CDR3aa
TRBV12-3/TRBV12-4	TRBJ2-1	CASRRGLAGWGQFF
TRBV6-2/TRBV6-3	TRBJ2-1	CASSYGSSYNEQFF
TRBV24-1	TRBJ2-2	CATSDSGRTGELFF
TRBV5-1	TRBJ2-3	CASSLGTATDTQYF
TRBV12-3/TRBV12-4	TRBJ2-7	CASTLAGTVQYF
TRBV28	TRBJ2-1	CASSLLGLAEHSYNEQFF
TRBV5-6	TRBJ2-5	CASSLIGTGGAGGETQYF
TRBV4-2	TRBJ2-1	CASSPRSSWEEYNEQFF
TRBV29-1	TRBJ2-1	CSAGTSGNHNEQFF
TRBV11-2	TRBJ2-5	CASSSTSGALKETQYF
TRBV12-3/TRBV12-4	TRBJ2-3	CASSLIASAQYF
TRBV7-7	TRBJ2-2	CASRQATGELFF
TRBV12-3/TRBV12-4	TRBJ2-3	CASSFSGPTDTQYF
TRBV6-6	TRBJ2-2	CASGRATGELFF
TRBV20-1	TRBJ1-5	CSAREVRQGGNQPQHF
TRBV6-1	TRBJ2-1	CASTESHEQFF
TRBV29-1	TRBJ2-7	CSVDKGGPNYEQYF
TRBV18	TRBJ2-7	CASSRTRESYEQYF
TRBV29-1	TRBJ1-1	CSVPPGQAREAFF
TRBV27	TRBJ1-1	CASRLGATDTEAFF
TRBV18	TRBJ2-5	CANQLGGQETQYF
TRBV4-1	TRBJ2-1	CASSQEGGRGNEQFF
TRBV12-3/TRBV12-4	TRBJ2-1	CASASGTSLSYNEQFF
TRBV7-9	TRBJ1-6	CASSPGVGNSPLHF
TRBV12-5	TRBJ2-1	CASGSGPGLASSYNEQFF
TRBV12-3/TRBV12-4	TRBJ1-1	CASSTQGGFGTEAFF
TRBV4-2	TRBJ2-3	CASSQGREQYF
TRBV7-9	TRBJ2-1	CASSPVYRGFGNEQFF
TRBV7-6	TRBJ1-3	CASSPRMTGNTIYF
TRBV7-9	TRBJ2-7	CASTHGTSEAYEQYF
TRBV20-1	TRBJ2-3	CSALGLAEDHTQYF
TRBV6-1	TRBJ2-3	CASRPLGVSWADTQYF
TRBV20-1	TRBJ2-3	CSASAGPRGTQYF
TRBV18	TRBJ1-3	CASSPRLQGGGNTIYF
TRBV12-5	TRBJ1-2	CASGLPQGQGPWNGYTF
TRBV12-3/TRBV12-4	TRBJ1-2	CASSRGQGAVGYGYTF
TRBV20-1	TRBJ2-7	CSARSPREASYEQYF
TRBV20-1	TRBJ2-1	CSARAGRSYEQFF
TRBV5-1	TRBJ2-3	CASSFVGVPDTQYF
TRBV4-2	TRBJ2-1	CASSQDLAGVGNEQFF
TRBV6-1	TRBJ2-7	CASSEREPGLVSYEQYF
TRBV15	TRBJ2-1	CATSRPGQGDGEQFF
TRBV29-1	TRBJ2-1	CSVGLEDHLEFF
TRBV3-1	TRBJ2-2	CASSAEGLRNTGELFF
TRBV4-3	TRBJ2-5	CASSQERTVWGEETQYF
TRBV28	TRBJ2-4	CASSLSSGRGLAKNIQYF
TRBV30	TRBJ1-5	CAWTPSGTQPQHF
TRBV4-2	TRBJ2-7	CASSPGSNEQYF
TRBV30	TRBJ2-1	CAWALEAGEQFF
TRBV20-1	TRBJ2-6	CSARSPSGANVLTF
TRBV20-1	TRBJ2-7	CSARDSLAGASSYEQYF
TRBV24-1	TRBJ2-1	CATSDSSGIMYNEQFF